This T cell receptor (beta chain) is drawn from a study of shared clonotypes between healthy human individuals. The J segment lost 3 bases and the V segment lost 5 bases, leaving 13 bases of the junction unmatched. The CDR3 sequence is 16 residues long. The germline CDR1 and CDR2 sequences are SEHNR and FQNEAQ (reference sequence). In the case of this clone: Its antigen is still unknown.

General study results and limits: Generation probabilities were higher for clonotypes shared across all four sorted-subset donors than for unshared ones.

CD8 cells classed as naive were CD45RO-negative and positively selected for CCR7, excluding terminally differentiated effector memory CD45RA+ cells. TCRdb's table, derived via immunoSEQ multiplex PCR, lists solely in-frame clones and lacks some. The sample lists about 580,000 clones; roughly 98% were seen once. The source material was naive CD8+ T cells sorted from blood. J is TRBJ2-7 and V is TRBV7-9, with 7 positions matching TRBD1. This clonotype was sampled from a man aged 25-45 years in good health. The CDR3 reads CASSTPKGQLVYEQYF. Written as DNA, the CDR3 is TGTGCCAGCAGCACACCTAAGGGACAGCTTGTCTACGAGCAGTACTTC.